These 20 T cell receptor beta chains originate from one sample sequenced in a study of cytomegalovirus exposure and HLA in healthy donors. Sequencing used immunoSEQ multiplex PCR; TCRdb keeps in-frame clones, though not all of them. This sample has roughly 140,000 clones, with more than 85% found just once. The sequenced sample was PBMCs. The receptors here all came from a man between 18 and 29 years old in good health and CMV-seropositive.

The chain is built from TRBV30 and TRBJ1-2; weak D call: TRBD1 (6 bases). CDR1 GTSNPN and CDR2 SVGIG come from the germline V gene (reference sequence). This CDR3 is 14 amino acids long. Trimming took off 2 bases at V and 2 bases at J, with 12 bases between the two ends. The DNA of the CDR3 is TGTGCCTGGAGTCGAGACAGGCACAACTATGGCTACACCTTC. It yields the protein CAWSRDRHNYGYTF.

This chain connects TRBV11-2 to TRBJ2-7, with 8 bases lining up with TRBD2. CDR3 length: 14 residues. Germline values: CDR1 SGHAT, CDR2 FQNNGV. Losses at the gene ends were 5 bases for V and 3 bases for J; bases not matched to a gene: 6. Written as DNA, the CDR3 is TGTGCCAGCAGCCTCCAAGCGGGGGACTACGAGCAGTACTTC. As protein: CASSLQAGDYEQYF.

This sequence joins TRBV4-2 and TRBJ2-7; 12 bases agree with TRBD1. The length of the CDR3 is 14 residues. Germline CDR1 is LGHNA and CDR2 is YNFKEQ. Trimming at V came to 4 bases and at J to 6 bases, leaving 4 bases not matched to a gene. The CDR3 is CASSLGDRGLEQYF. The DNA of the CDR3 is TGTGCCAGCAGCCTCGGGGACAGGGGGCTCGAGCAGTACTTC.

The rearrangement uses TRBV5-4 and TRBJ2-3; 7 positions match TRBD1. The CDR3 is made up of 16 amino acids. CDR1 SGHNT and CDR2 YYREEE come from the germline V gene (reference sequence). The V segment lost 5 bases and the J segment 0 bases; nucleotides outside the gene matches: 9. The CDR3 is CASSSGRDRSTDTQYF. The CDR3 nucleotides are TGTGCCAGCAGTTCCGGACGGGACAGAAGCACAGATACGCAGTATTTT.

CDR3: CSVEWGLVDRARWSYNEQFF. CDR3 sequence (DNA): TGCAGCGTTGAATGGGGACTCGTAGACAGGGCGAGATGGTCCTACAATGAGCAGTTCTTC. This chain links TRBV29-1 with TRBJ2-1; maybe TRBD1 (7 bases). The germline V gene encodes CDR1 SQVTM and CDR2 ANQGSEA. Trimming pared 2 bases from V and 1 base from J, leaving 27 bases between. The CDR3 is 20 amino acids.

The chain combines TRBV5-1 with TRBJ2-2; the match to TRBD1 covers 10 bases. J was trimmed by 7 bases and V by 3 bases; bases with no gene match: 6. There are 15 residues in the CDR3. Germline CDR1 reads SGHRS; CDR2 reads YFSETQ. CDR3 in DNA: TGCGCCAGCAGCTCGGCCGGGACAGGGGACGGGGAGCTGTTTTTT. Its protein is CASSSAGTGDGELFF.

The rearrangement links TRBV7-3 to TRBJ2-3, with D possibly being TRBD2 (6 bases). The V end was cut by 0 bases, the J end by 0 bases, with 13 bases between. Germline CDR1 reads SGHTA; CDR2 reads FQGTGA. The length of the CDR3 is 17 residues. DNA of the CDR3: TGTGCCAGCAGCTTAACGTTTACCGGGGGAAGCACAGATACGCAGTATTTT. It translates to CASSLTFTGGSTDTQYF.

Here the CDR3 DNA reads TGTGCCAGTAGTTCGACAGGAATAGTAGTCTATGGCTACACCTTC. Protein product: CASSSTGIVVYGYTF. The chain joins TRBV19 to TRBJ1-2, with D perhaps TRBD1 (6 bases). V was clipped by 5 bases and J by 4 bases, with 17 bases between them. Germline CDR1 LNHDA, CDR2 SQIVND (reference sequence). This CDR3 region has 15 residues.

This rearrangement joins TRBV28 to TRBJ2-7; 7 bases map to TRBD1. This CDR3 has 15 amino acids. V was clipped by 5 bases and J by 0 bases; unmatched bases: 7. Germline CDR1 MDHEN, CDR2 SYDVKM. The chain's CDR3 is CASSQTGTVSYEQYF. Written as DNA, the CDR3 is TGTGCCAGCAGTCAAACAGGGACAGTCTCCTACGAGCAGTACTTC. Full variable domain (outside the CDR3, taken from reference TRBV28 and TRBJ2-7): DVKVTQSSRYLVKRTGEKVFLECVQDMDHENMFWYRQDPGLGLRLIYFSYDVKMKEKGDIPEGYSVSREKKERFSLILESASTNQTSMYLCASSQTGTVSYEQYFGPGTRLTVT.

The chain carries TRBV19 and TRBJ1-1, with D possibly being TRBD1 (5 bases). This CDR3 spans 13 amino acids. The V gene's germline CDR1 is LNHDA and CDR2 SQIVND (reference sequence). Trimming left V 0 bases short and J 7 bases short, with 9 bases between. In DNA form, the CDR3 reads TGTGCCAGTAGTATAGAATATAGGGGTGAAGCTTTCTTT. Translating it yields CASSIEYRGEAFF.

The chain links TRBV27 to TRBJ2-5; 11 bases line up with TRBD1. Per germline, CDR1 MNHEY and CDR2 SMNVEV (reference sequence). The CDR3 consists of 17 residues. The junction had 9 bases not matched to a gene; V was cut back by 5 bases and J by 1 base. CDR3 region: CASSAPSGTGGQETQYF. In DNA, the CDR3 is TGTGCCAGCAGTGCACCATCCGGGACAGGGGGCCAAGAGACCCAGTACTTC.

The CDR3 nucleotides are TGTGCCAGCAGTCGGGACAGGGATCAAAATGAGCAGTTCTTC. Its translation: CASSRDRDQNEQFF. This chain connects TRBV2 to TRBJ2-1; 9 bases are shared with TRBD1. The trim removed 5 bases at V and 7 bases at J, leaving 6 bases unmatched. This CDR3 has 14 residues. Germline V gene sequence: CDR1 SNHLY, CDR2 FYNNEI.

This chain connects TRBV11-2 to TRBJ2-1; the D gene is possibly TRBD1 (5 bases). V lost 1 base to trimming and J lost 8 bases, with 9 bases between them. Germline assignment: CDR1 SGHAT and CDR2 FQNNGV. The CDR3 is made up of 13 amino acids. The chain's CDR3 is CASSLGQGYEQFF. CDR3 sequence (DNA): TGTGCCAGCAGCTTAGGCCAGGGATATGAGCAGTTCTTC.

The chain has TRBV10-1 and TRBJ1-1, with a tentative D call TRBD1 (5 bases). Trimming stripped 2 bases from V and 3 bases from J, with 13 bases between. The CDR3 is 15 residues long. Germline CDR1 and CDR2: WNHNN and SYGVQD (reference sequence). Here the CDR3 reads CASSEKLGGYTEAFF. For the CDR3, the DNA is TGCGCCAGCAGTGAGAAGCTGGGGGGGTACACTGAAGCTTTCTTT.

The rearrangement uses TRBV19 and TRBJ1-6, with 9 positions matching TRBD1. CDR1 LNHDA and CDR2 SQIVND come from the germline V gene (reference sequence). The ends lost 5 bases at V and 11 bases at J; junction bases unmatched: 7. This CDR3 region has 14 residues. The CDR3 nucleotides read TGTGCCAGTAGTGACCGGGACAGGGAGACACCCCTCCACTTT. This encodes CASSDRDRETPLHF.

V usage is TRBV18 and J usage is TRBJ2-2; TRBD1 is a possible D gene (5 bases). The CDR3 runs to 14 residues. CDR1 KGHSH and CDR2 LQKENI come from the germline V gene. Deletions cut 5 bases from V and 1 base from J, with 8 bases between. Here the CDR3 DNA reads TGTGCCAGCTCATCCGACAGGAACACCGGGGAGCTGTTTTTT. Protein: CASSSDRNTGELFF.

The chain couples TRBV15 to TRBJ2-5; tentatively, D is TRBD1 (6 bases). V lost 5 bases and J 2 bases, leaving 15 bases between the germline ends. CDR1 is LNHNV, CDR2 YYDKDF, per germline (reference sequence). The CDR3 consists of 15 residues. The CDR3: CATSGGWTAQETQYF. The CDR3 DNA follows: TGTGCCACCAGCGGGGGATGGACAGCACAAGAGACCCAGTACTTC. Full variable domain (missing parts from reference TRBV15 and TRBJ2-5): DAMVIQNPRYQVTQFGKPVTLSCSQTLNHNVMYWYQQKSSQAPKLLFHYYDKDFNNEADTPDNFQSRRPNTSFCFLDIRSPGLGDTAMYLCATSGGWTAQETQYFGPGTRLLVL.

This sequence joins TRBV10-3 and TRBJ2-7; no reliable D call. Germline-derived CDR1 and CDR2 are ENHRY and SYGVKD. V lost 0 bases, J lost 7 bases, and 7 bases lay in between. The CDR3 length is 12 residues. In DNA, the CDR3 is TGTGCCATCAGTGAGTCGCCAACAGAGCAGTACTTC. Amino acids: CAISESPTEQYF.

In its sample, this clone was seen once. The chain carries TRBV27 and TRBJ1-3; D is uncertain. This CDR3 region has 15 residues. V lost 2 bases, J lost 0 bases, and 8 bases lay in between. In germline, CDR1 is MNHEY, CDR2 SMNVEV (reference sequence). CDR3 in amino acids: CASSLEQYSGNTIYF. Here the CDR3 DNA reads TGTGCCAGCAGTTTAGAACAGTACTCTGGAAACACCATATATTTT.

The chain combines TRBV5-1 with TRBJ1-1; D uncertain. V shed 4 bases and J shed 2 bases, with 24 bases lying between them. Germline-derived CDR1 and CDR2 are SGHRS and YFSETQ. The CDR3 loop spans 18 amino acids. The CDR3 is CASSPWPQSDGINTEAFF. The CDR3 DNA is TGCGCCAGCAGCCCATGGCCACAATCGGACGGGATTAACACTGAAGCTTTCTTT.